A selection of T cell receptor beta chains follows, all from one sample in a study of T-cell memory formation after mild COVID-19. In TCRdb, the 5' RACE reads were re-called with MiXCR into one record per CDR3 protein. The repertoire includes 300,000 to 400,000 distinct CDR3 sequences, roughly 15% of them detected once, and 20% to 25% sits in the top ten. The sample comprised PBMCs or a T cell subset sorted from them (not recorded which). The receptors originated from a man aged 18 to 30 who had mild COVID-19 (a few samples of this study predate the infection). Cell type and time point are not known. The CDR3 runs from the conserved cysteine through the conserved F or W. A D gene is named only where the DNA matches it firmly. Rows may omit the clone size; those that give it use once, few, many or a size class.

abundance,v_gene,j_gene,d_gene,CDR3nt,CDR3aa
few,TRBV6-6,TRBJ1-2,.,TGTGCCAGCAGTTATATTCTCGGAGGGAGGGCCTATGGCTACACCTTC,CASSYILGGRAYGYTF
few,TRBV19,TRBJ2-1,.,TGTGCCAGTAGCCCCGAGGGGGGCTACTACAATGAGCAGTTCTTC,CASSPEGGYYNEQFF
.,TRBV4-3,TRBJ1-2,.,TGCGCCAGCAGCCAGAGGAACTATGGCTACACCTTC,CASSQRNYGYTF
many,TRBV7-3,TRBJ2-2,TRBD2,TGTGCCAGCAGCCCCCGGGGTCTGACTAGCGGGGCCGGGGAGCTGTTTTTT,CASSPRGLTSGAGELFF
few,TRBV20-1,TRBJ2-5,.,TGCAGTGCGCAGACCCCACCTCGGGAGACCCAGTACTTC,CSAQTPPRETQYF
few,TRBV6-2/TRBV6-3,TRBJ2-3,TRBD1,TGTGCCAGCAGCCAGACAGGGGCTACGCAGTATTTT,CASSQTGATQYF
.,TRBV6-5,TRBJ2-7,TRBD1,TGTGCCAGCAGTTACGAGACAGGGGCGACTTTCGAGCAGTACTTC,CASSYETGATFEQYF
many,TRBV4-3,TRBJ2-5,.,TGCGCCAGCAGCCAAGAGAAGGAGGCCATACAAGAGACCCAGTACTTC,CASSQEKEAIQETQYF
.,TRBV20-1,TRBJ2-5,TRBD1,TGCAGTGCTTGGCCAGGGGGCGGTGAGACCCAGTACTTC,CSAWPGGGETQYF
many,TRBV4-3,TRBJ1-1,TRBD1,TGCGCCAGCAGCCAGCGACAGGGGAGCACTGAAGCTTTCTTT,CASSQRQGSTEAFF
few,TRBV4-1,TRBJ2-3,TRBD2,TGCGCCAGCAGCCATGCCTCTTCAGCGGGGGGGACAGATACGCAGTATTTT,CASSHASSAGGTDTQYF
few,TRBV30,TRBJ1-2,.,TGTGCCTGGGCCCGGGATGGCTACACCTTC,CAWARDGYTF
few,TRBV12-3/TRBV12-4,TRBJ2-3,.,TGTGCCAGCAGTTTGGTGTCTAGAGTATTGGCAGATACGCAGTATTTT,CASSLVSRVLADTQYF
.,TRBV20-1,TRBJ1-2,.,TGCAGTGCTGGTCCATCCGTTTATGGCTACACCTTC,CSAGPSVYGYTF
.,TRBV7-2,TRBJ1-6,.,TGTGCCAGCAGCGCCAGTCCCAATTCACCCCTCCACTTT,CASSASPNSPLHF
many,TRBV7-3,TRBJ2-7,TRBD1,TGTGCCAGCAGCTTATACGTCAGGGGGAGAGCGCCCTACGAGCAGTACTTC,CASSLYVRGRAPYEQYF
many,TRBV24-1,TRBJ2-1,TRBD2,TGTGCCACCAGTGATTTAGGGACTAGCAATGAGCAGTTCTTC,CATSDLGTSNEQFF
.,TRBV4-3,TRBJ2-4,TRBD2,TGCGCCAGCAGCCAAGCATCCGCAGGCGGGGGGTTCAAAAACATTCAGTACTTC,CASSQASAGGGFKNIQYF
few,TRBV10-3,TRBJ1-1,.,TGTGCCATCAGTGAGGGGCAGGGGAACACTGAAGCTTTCTTT,CAISEGQGNTEAFF
.,TRBV7-3,TRBJ2-2,.,TGTGCCAGCAGCTTATTCCCCTTTACAGGGAGGGATGCCGGGGAGCTGTTTTTT,CASSLFPFTGRDAGELFF
few,TRBV20-1,TRBJ2-7,.,TGCAGTGCTAGAGATCCCCGGGCCTTATCCTACGAGCAGTACTTC,CSARDPRALSYEQYF
many,TRBV5-1,TRBJ1-1,.,TGCGCCAGCAGCGCGGATAGACGGAAAGAAGCTTTCTTT,CASSADRRKEAFF
many,TRBV12-3/TRBV12-4,TRBJ2-3,.,TGTGCCAGCAGTTTACTCACAGATACGCAGTATTTT,CASSLLTDTQYF
few,TRBV20-1,TRBJ2-2,.,TGCAGTGCTAGAGATGGTTACACCGGGGAGCTGTTTTTT,CSARDGYTGELFF
few,TRBV20-1,TRBJ2-5,TRBD2,TGCAGTGCTGGAGTGACTAGCGGGGGCGAGACCCAGTACTTC,CSAGVTSGGETQYF
.,TRBV5-6,TRBJ1-3,TRBD1,TGTGCCAGCAGCCGACAGGGATCCTCTGGAAACACCATATATTTT,CASSRQGSSGNTIYF
many,TRBV7-8,TRBJ2-1,TRBD2,TGTGCCAGCAGCTTAGGGACTAGCAATGAGCAGTTCTTC,CASSLGTSNEQFF
.,TRBV5-1,TRBJ1-1,.,TGCGCCAGCAGCTTGGGACGTGGACACACTGAAGCTTTCTTT,CASSLGRGHTEAFF
.,TRBV5-1,TRBJ1-3,.,TGCGCCAGCAGCTTGGCTCCGTTCTCTGGAAACACCATATATTTT,CASSLAPFSGNTIYF
.,TRBV6-2/TRBV6-3,TRBJ2-5,.,TGTGCCAGCAGTTCAGCCACAGAAGAGACCCAGTACTTC,CASSSATEETQYF
.,TRBV6-6,TRBJ2-1,TRBD2,TGTGCCAGCAGTTACCGCAGCGGGGGGGGGTACAATGAGCAGTTCTTC,CASSYRSGGGYNEQFF
few,TRBV29-1,TRBJ1-5,.,TGCAGCGTTGCGGTAGGAAGCAATCAGCCCCAGCATTTT,CSVAVGSNQPQHF
.,TRBV5-1,TRBJ2-1,.,TGCGCCAGCAGCTTGGATCCAGCGGGTGACAATGAGCAGTTCTTC,CASSLDPAGDNEQFF
many,TRBV20-1,TRBJ2-7,.,TGCAGTGCCTATCTCCAGGGGAGCTCCTACGAGCAGTACTTC,CSAYLQGSSYEQYF
.,TRBV5-1,TRBJ2-3,.,TGCGCCAGCAGCTTGACCCTTAGACAGCTAAGCACAGATACGCAGTATTTT,CASSLTLRQLSTDTQYF
.,TRBV6-6,TRBJ1-2,.,TGTGCCAGCAGTTTCGACGGTGGGCTCGATAACTATGGCTACACCTTC,CASSFDGGLDNYGYTF
few,TRBV10-3,TRBJ1-1,.,TGTGCCATCAGTGAACGGAGGGTAGCTGAAGCTTTCTTT,CAISERRVAEAFF
few,TRBV6-6,TRBJ2-7,.,TGTGCCAGCACCTCGACAGGCCGTGACTACGAGCAGTACTTC,CASTSTGRDYEQYF
many,TRBV5-1,TRBJ1-5,.,TGCGCCAGCAGGCAGGACTTTGGAGGTCAGCCCCAGCATTTT,CASRQDFGGQPQHF
few,TRBV4-2,TRBJ2-1,.,TGTGCCAGCAGCCAAGGGACGGACAGCTCCTACAATGAGCAGTTCTTC,CASSQGTDSSYNEQFF
few,TRBV27,TRBJ1-1,.,TGTGCCAGCAGTTTGTCTGGGGGCATGAACACTGAAGCTTTCTTT,CASSLSGGMNTEAFF
many,TRBV5-1,TRBJ2-3,TRBD2,TGCGCCAGCAGCAGCTTCTCACTAGCGGCGACAGATACGCAGTATTTT,CASSSFSLAATDTQYF
few,TRBV6-5,TRBJ2-2,.,TGTGCCAGCAGCACAGGGGGAGGGCACACCGGGGAGCTGTTTTTT,CASSTGGGHTGELFF
.,TRBV12-3/TRBV12-4,TRBJ1-4,.,TGTGCCAGCAGGGGGACGGTTGCAACTAATGAAAAACTGTTTTTT,CASRGTVATNEKLFF
once,TRBV2,TRBJ2-5,.,TGTGCCAGCAGTGTGGAGGGGAGAGAGACCCAGTACTTC,CASSVEGRETQYF